This T cell receptor beta chain was sequenced in a study of CXCR3-negative and CXCR3-positive naive CD8 T cells. Through 5' RACE with UMI labels, the TRB cDNA libraries were prepared. From the 5' RACE reads, TCRdb lists one entry per CDR3 protein and no DNA. The table counts 45,000 to 75,000 distinct CDR3 sequences; roughly 0.42% lies in the top ten. Germline values: CDR1 SQVTM, CDR2 ANQGSEA. The CDR3 is 14 residues long. Broader study findings: Fresh PBMCs went into most assays, and CXCR3 expression partly declined after cryopreservation. Comparably high diversity marked both naive subsets, whereas memory CD8+ cells had much lower diversity. The authors found comparable surface CD5 between naive subsets and inferred TCR strength from TRB CDR3 properties.

In regard to this clonotype: What it recognizes is unknown.

This clonotype was obtained from a human donor in good health. Some clones in this sample may be carry-over from other donors' samples. The source material was naive CXCR3- CD8+ T cells from blood. Documented subset: CD45RO-CCR7+CD27+CD95- naive CD8+ T cells lacking CXCR3 (TNR3-). This sequence joins TRBV29-1 and TRBJ1-2. Here the CDR3 reads CSVDSLMEAYGYTF.